Below, one T cell receptor (beta chain) is given with its context. Its antigen remains unidentified. The source of the sample is a study of shared clonotypes between healthy human individuals. Study-wide findings and caveats: Naive subsets tended to show greater estimated richness than memory subsets.

The length of the CDR3 is 14 residues. Trimming cost V 8 bases and J 1 base; bases outside gene matches: 3. CDR1 WNHNN and CDR2 SYGVQD come from the germline V gene (reference sequence). Original processing notes: ImmunoSEQ output held junction-only sequences without quality scores, so filtering differed. This table comes from immunoSEQ multiplex PCR, and its TCRdb copy is limited to in-frame clones, with some not included. Clone size and the V and J calls come from that table; the DNA yielded D and trimming. The table lists about 680,000 clones, approximately 73% of them singletons, with about 1.8% in the top ten.

Input material: memory CD4+ T cells sorted from blood. Subset specified: CD45RA-negative fraction. J is TRBJ2-7 and V is TRBV10-1; 12 nucleotides line up with TRBD2. The TCR was taken from a woman younger than 45 in good health. For the CDR3, the DNA is TGCGCCAGCGGGACTAGCGGGCCTTCCTACGAGCAGTACTTC. As protein: CASGTSGPSYEQYF.